A selection of T cell receptor beta chains follows, all from one sample in a study of control samples from healthy donors and cancer patients. Profiling relied on immunoSEQ multiplex PCR, and the TCRdb table lists in-frame clones only, not all of them. The profile shows 150,000 to 200,000 clones, around 90% of them singletons. Sequencing was carried out using blood. The receptors come from a woman in her forties or fifties in good health. Each CDR3 is given with its conserved first and last residue. Fields, in order: J gene, V gene, D gene, clone size, CDR3 protein, CDR3 DNA. D genes are given only for firm matches. Rows give clone size only sometimes, using once, few, many, or a class for an expanded clone.

j_gene: TRBJ1-4; v_gene: TRBV5-4; d_gene: TRBD1; abundance: -; CDR3aa: CASSLAPGTGVGEKLFF; CDR3nt: TGTGCCAGCAGCTTGGCCCCCGGGACAGGGGTAGGGGAAAAACTGTTTTTT
j_gene: TRBJ1-5; v_gene: TRBV19; d_gene: -; abundance: -; CDR3aa: CASSTVLLSNQPQHF; CDR3nt: TGTGCCAGTAGTACCGTACTGCTAAGCAATCAGCCCCAGCATTTT
j_gene: TRBJ2-7; v_gene: TRBV7-3; d_gene: -; abundance: -; CDR3aa: CASSYSGGHSPLAQYF; CDR3nt: TGTGCCAGCAGCTACAGCGGAGGACACTCCCCCCTAGCGCAGTACTTC
j_gene: TRBJ1-5; v_gene: TRBV19; d_gene: -; abundance: few; CDR3aa: CASSLFQGSTGNQPQHF; CDR3nt: TGTGCCAGTAGTTTGTTCCAGGGGAGTACGGGCAATCAGCCCCAGCATTTT
j_gene: TRBJ1-2; v_gene: TRBV5-6; d_gene: TRBD1; abundance: -; CDR3aa: CASSQGTAYGYTF; CDR3nt: TGTGCCAGCAGCCAGGGGACAGCATATGGCTACACCTTC
j_gene: TRBJ2-3; v_gene: TRBV19; d_gene: -; abundance: few; CDR3aa: CASRGDTDTQYF; CDR3nt: TGTGCCAGTAGGGGGGACACAGATACGCAGTATTTT
j_gene: TRBJ1-6; v_gene: TRBV7-2; d_gene: -; abundance: -; CDR3aa: CASSSGTQSSPLHF; CDR3nt: TGTGCCAGCAGCTCCGGGACTCAAAGCTCACCCCTCCACTTT
j_gene: TRBJ1-2; v_gene: TRBV7-3; d_gene: -; abundance: -; CDR3aa: CASSFGPSMNYGYTF; CDR3nt: TGTGCCAGCAGCTTCGGACCGAGTATGAACTATGGCTACACCTTC
j_gene: TRBJ1-6; v_gene: TRBV7-2; d_gene: TRBD1; abundance: once; CDR3aa: CASKVVQGATSYNSPLHF; CDR3nt: TGTGCCAGCAAGGTCGTACAGGGGGCAACCTCCTATAATTCACCCCTCCACTTT
j_gene: TRBJ2-5; v_gene: TRBV6-4; d_gene: -; abundance: once; CDR3aa: CASSQGIGETQYF; CDR3nt: TGTGCCAGCAGTCAAGGCATTGGTGAGACCCAGTACTTC